The 29 T cell receptor beta chains presented below share a single source sample, sequenced in a study of T cells after posttransplantation cyclophosphamide. TCRdb's table, derived via immunoSEQ multiplex PCR, lists solely in-frame clones and lacks some. The data show 20,000 to 25,000 clones, none appearing only once, with about 2% held by the ten largest. Cyclophosphamide on days +3 and +4 followed busulfan-fludarabine conditioning and a marrow graft. The specimen comprised PBMCs, sampled after allogeneic stem cell transplant with posttransplant cyclophosphamide. Receptors were obtained from a young adult male patient who received an allogeneic stem cell transplant from a related donor, was CMV-positive, and had no GVHD. Some T cells may be the graft donor's.

This clone appeared many times. This chain uses TRBV7-8 with TRBJ2-7; D is unclear. The V gene's germline CDR1 is SGHVS and CDR2 FQNEAQ. The germline V and J ends were trimmed by 1 base and 2 bases, with 9 bases remaining between them. This CDR3 spans 14 amino acids. This CDR3 reads CASSLGLRTYEQYF. The CDR3 bases are TGTGCCAGCAGCTTAGGGCTCCGAACCTACGAGCAGTACTTC.

This clone has just a few counts. This chain joins TRBV5-1 and TRBJ2-5; unclear D gene. This CDR3 comprises 11 residues. Trimming stripped 2 bases from V and 5 bases from J, with 4 bases between. CDR1 and CDR2 from the germline V gene are SGHRS and YFSETQ. CDR3 DNA: TGCGCCAGCAGCTTTAGCGAGACCCAGTACTTC. It encodes CASSFSETQYF.

This clone has at least ten counts. Germline and junction disagree at one end, which may indicate a read error. The V and J genes are TRBV7-9 and TRBJ1-1; D is uncertain. The germline CDR1 and CDR2 sequences are SEHNR and FQNEAQ (reference sequence). The CDR3 sequence is 17 residues long. CDR3 loop: CASSLRGRRFENSEAFF. CDR3 nucleotide sequence: TGTGCCAGCAGCTTACGGGGTCGGAGATTTGAGAACTCTGAAGCTTTCTTT.

This clone was seen ten or more times. The chain links TRBV28 to TRBJ2-7; D not certain. V was cut by 7 bases and J by 3 bases, with 13 bases left in between. The CDR3 is 13 residues long. CDR1 is MDHEN, CDR2 SYDVKM, per germline. CDR3 DNA: TGTGCCAGCACTAGGTCACTATTCTACGAGCAGTACTTC. Protein product: CASTRSLFYEQYF.

This clone was counted at least ten times. V usage is TRBV6-5 and J usage is TRBJ1-4; 8 bases line up with TRBD1. There are 15 residues in the CDR3. Germline V CDR1 and CDR2: MNHEY, SVGAGI. V was clipped by 6 bases and J by 5 bases; unmatched bases: 8. The CDR3 loop reads CASRLQGALNEKLFF. The DNA of the CDR3 is TGTGCCAGCAGACTTCAGGGGGCGTTGAATGAAAAACTGTTTTTT.

The chain carries TRBV14 and TRBJ1-6; D gene uncertain. Per germline, CDR1 SGHDN and CDR2 FVKESK. The V end lost 5 bases, the J end lost 10 bases, and 9 bases lay between the germline ends. The CDR3 loop spans 12 amino acids. Written as DNA, the CDR3 is TGTGCCAGCAGCTCGTCCCGGTCACCCCTCCACTTT. It specifies CASSSSRSPLHF.

This clone has a count of ten or more. V gene TRBV11-3 combines with J gene TRBJ2-7; D is perhaps TRBD1 (6 bases). CDR3 length equals 12 residues. V lost 5 bases and J 3 bases, leaving 8 bases between the germline ends. The germline V gene encodes CDR1 SGHNT and CDR2 YENEEA. CDR3 region: CASSKTGYEQYF. The DNA of the CDR3 is TGTGCCAGCAGCAAGACAGGCTACGAGCAGTACTTC.

This clone was seen at least ten times. The chain employs TRBV5-1 and TRBJ2-7; the D is unclear. Trimming shortened V by 3 bases and J by 4 bases, and 11 bases separated the two germline ends. Germline CDR1 reads SGHRS; CDR2 reads YFSETQ. The CDR3 covers 13 residues. CDR3 DNA sequence: TGCGCCAGCAGCTCCTGGTCAACATACGAGCAGTACTTC. Translated: CASSSWSTYEQYF.

This clone occurred many times. This rearrangement joins TRBV4-1 to TRBJ2-7, with 8 bases aligning to TRBD1. The CDR3 covers 15 residues. V was pared by 4 bases and J by 2 bases, with 7 bases of the junction left unmatched. Germline CDR1 is MGHRA and CDR2 is YSYEKL. The CDR3 is CASSLIPGQAYEQYF. The CDR3 bases are TGCGCCAGCAGCCTTATACCGGGACAGGCCTACGAGCAGTACTTC.

This clone was found many times. CDR3 sequence: CASSTTGSKNIQYF. The CDR3, as DNA: TGTGCCAGCAGTACTACCGGGAGTAAAAACATTCAGTACTTC. This chain links TRBV28 with TRBJ2-4, with D tentatively TRBD2 (6 bases). The CDR3 totals 14 residues. CDR1 MDHEN and CDR2 SYDVKM come from the germline V gene. The germline V and J ends were trimmed by 5 bases and 4 bases, with 12 bases remaining between them.

This clone came up many times. J is TRBJ1-2 and V is TRBV25-1; the match to TRBD1 covers 10 bases. V shed 5 bases, J shed 7 bases, and the junction held 4 bases outside the gene matches. From germline, CDR1 is MGHDK and CDR2 SYGVNS. The CDR3 runs to 13 residues. The CDR3 region is CASSRGQGFGYTF. In DNA, the CDR3 is TGTGCCAGCAGTCGGGGACAGGGGTTTGGCTACACCTTC.

This clone was seen ten or more times. This chain links TRBV5-6 with TRBJ2-1; 11 bases align to TRBD2. Germline values: CDR1 SGHDT, CDR2 YYEEEE. This CDR3 spans 16 amino acids. The V and J ends lost 4 bases and 1 base, in that order; junction bases with no gene match: 4. CDR3 DNA: TGTGCCAGCAGCCCCCGACTAGCGGGATCCTACAATGAGCAGTTCTTC. Protein sequence: CASSPRLAGSYNEQFF.

At least ten counts were recorded for this clone. The chain recombines TRBV7-4 with TRBJ1-5, with D unresolved. The ends were cut back, 6 bases at V and 8 bases at J, with 11 bases in the middle. The CDR3 loop spans 12 amino acids. The germline V gene encodes CDR1 SGHVT and CDR2 SQSDAQ. The CDR3 nucleotides are TGTGCCAGCAGTTACCTCACGGAGCCCCAGCATTTT. Its translation: CASSYLTEPQHF.

In its sample, this clone was seen many times. The genes are TRBV9 and TRBJ2-5, with 10 nucleotides matching TRBD1. Germline CDR1 is SGDLS and CDR2 is YYNGEE. The CDR3 has 17 residues. The V and J ends lost 1 base and 7 bases, in that order; junction bases with no gene match: 13. The CDR3 is CASSVTWGQGILGTQYF. The CDR3 bases are TGTGCCAGCAGCGTAACCTGGGGACAGGGGATCCTCGGGACCCAGTACTTC.

This clone was seen ten or more times. The rearrangement joins TRBV4-2 to TRBJ1-1; 9 nucleotides match TRBD1. V shed 3 bases, J shed 6 bases, and the junction held 5 bases outside the gene matches. This CDR3 is built from 14 residues. Germline loops: CDR1 LGHNA, CDR2 YNFKEQ. The CDR3 sequence is CASSHYRGHAEAFF. For the CDR3, the DNA is TGTGCCAGCAGCCATTACAGGGGGCACGCTGAAGCTTTCTTT.

This clone has at least ten counts. This rearrangement joins TRBV28 to TRBJ2-7, with TRBD2 as a possible D gene (5 bases). V lost 3 bases, J lost 4 bases, and 13 bases lay in between. The germline V gene has CDR1 MDHEN and CDR2 SYDVKM. The CDR3 is made up of 14 amino acids. The CDR3 here is CASSFMGVTYEQYF. For the CDR3, the DNA is TGTGCCAGCAGTTTTATGGGAGTTACTTACGAGCAGTACTTC.

This clone was recorded at least ten times. The J gene is TRBJ2-7, the V gene TRBV19; 7 nucleotides agree with TRBD1. The V gene end was trimmed by 5 bases and the J gene end by 3 bases; junction bases not matched to a gene: 7. Looked up from germline, CDR1 is LNHDA and CDR2 is SQIVND (reference sequence). The length of the CDR3 is 14 residues. The CDR3 DNA reads TGTGCCAGTAGTTTACACAGGGGTTTCTACGAGCAGTACTTC. Protein: CASSLHRGFYEQYF. Complete variable domain (other parts from reference TRBV19 and TRBJ2-7): DGGITQSPKYLFRKEGQNVTLSCEQNLNHDAMYWYRQDPGQGLRLIYYSQIVNDFQKGDIAEGYSVSREKKESFPLTVTSAQKNPTAFYLCASSLHRGFYEQYFGPGTRLTVT.

In its sample, this clone was seen many times. CDR3 residues: CAWSLEPRFGEETQYF. CDR3 in DNA: TGTGCCTGGAGCCTGGAGCCCCGTTTCGGAGAAGAGACCCAGTACTTC. This chain uses TRBV30 with TRBJ2-5; D not certain. This CDR3 spans 16 amino acids. V was pared by 3 bases and J by 3 bases, with 20 bases between. Germline V gene lookup returns CDR1 GTSNPN and CDR2 SVGIG (reference sequence).

This clone was recorded at least ten times. This rearrangement joins TRBV6-4 to TRBJ1-4, with 9 positions matching TRBD1. Germline V gene sequence: CDR1 MRHNA, CDR2 SNTAGT. Unmatched junction bases numbered 10, after V lost 6 bases and J lost 14 bases. The CDR3 runs 13 residues. CDR3 sequence (DNA): TGTGCCAGCAGGCCTCCGGACAGGGGAATCCTGTTTTTT. It specifies CASRPPDRGILFF.

This clone has at least ten counts. The chain employs TRBV2 and TRBJ1-2; 8 positions agree with TRBD1. In germline, CDR1 is SNHLY, CDR2 FYNNEI. The V gene end was trimmed by 6 bases and the J gene end by 0 bases; junction bases not matched to a gene: 3. The CDR3 totals 14 residues. The CDR3 reads CASRRTGTNYGYTF. CDR3 DNA sequence: TGTGCCAGCAGACGGACAGGGACTAACTATGGCTACACCTTC.

At least ten counts were recorded for this clone. V usage is TRBV10-1 and J usage is TRBJ2-5; D may be TRBD1 (6 bases). The CDR3 has 14 amino acids. Germline V CDR1 and CDR2: WNHNN, SYGVQD (reference sequence). V was pared by 0 bases and J by 4 bases, with 9 bases between. The CDR3 reads CASSESARGETQYF. The DNA of the CDR3 is TGCGCCAGCAGTGAGTCGGCCAGGGGAGAGACCCAGTACTTC.

Many counts were recorded for this clone. This chain uses TRBV27 with TRBJ2-1; weak D call: TRBD2 (6 bases). V dropped 0 bases and J dropped 7 bases, with 25 bases sitting between them. The germline V gene has CDR1 MNHEY and CDR2 SMNVEV (reference sequence). This CDR3 comprises 19 residues. CDR3: CASSLSRLPSFRERNEQFF. The CDR3 bases are TGTGCCAGCAGTTTATCGAGGCTTCCGTCGTTCCGGGAGCGAAATGAGCAGTTCTTC.

This clone has ten or more counts. The chain couples TRBV5-1 to TRBJ2-5; 14 positions agree with TRBD2. The CDR3 extends over 16 amino acids. J lost 5 bases, V lost 0 bases, and 3 bases had no gene match. The germline V gene encodes CDR1 SGHRS and CDR2 YFSETQ. DNA for the CDR3: TGCGCCAGCAGCTTGGCCGGGACTAGCGGGGGCGAGACCCAGTACTTC. It yields the protein CASSLAGTSGGETQYF.

This clone was picked up many times. The chain carries TRBV2 and TRBJ2-7; no clear D gene. V lost 4 bases to trimming and J lost 6 bases, with 4 bases between them. CDR1 SNHLY and CDR2 FYNNEI come from the germline V gene. CDR3 length: 10 amino acids. The chain's CDR3 is CASSGSEQYF. CDR3 nucleotide sequence: TGTGCCAGCAGTGGTAGCGAGCAGTACTTC.

This clone has at least ten counts. The J gene is TRBJ1-5, the V gene TRBV6-1; D remains ambiguous. The CDR3 has 16 residues. Germline V lookup: CDR1 MNHNS, CDR2 SASEGT. Trimming removed 2 bases from V and 6 bases from J, with 17 bases in between. CDR3 nucleotide sequence: TGTGCCAGCAGTGAAACGTTTACAGTCCCGGCTCAGCCCCAGCATTTT. Protein: CASSETFTVPAQPQHF.

This clone has at least ten counts. V usage is TRBV10-3 and J usage is TRBJ2-1; D unresolved. V was clipped by 6 bases and J by 7 bases, with 13 bases between them. Per the germline V gene, CDR1 is ENHRY and CDR2 is SYGVKD. The CDR3 has 13 amino acids. The CDR3 reads CAIRAGSLNEQFF. CDR3 coding DNA: TGTGCCATCAGGGCCGGGTCTCTTAATGAGCAGTTCTTC.

This clone came up many times. V and J are TRBV4-1 and TRBJ1-2; TRBD1 matches 8 bases. This CDR3 has 17 amino acids. Per the germline V gene, CDR1 is MGHRA and CDR2 is YSYEKL. Trimming removed 2 bases from V and 6 bases from J; junction bases left unmatched: 14. DNA for the CDR3: TGCGCCAGCAGCCAACAACTGGTCCAGGGGGCGTATAATGGCTACACCTTC. Its protein is CASSQQLVQGAYNGYTF.

This clone was seen many times. DNA of the CDR3: TGTGCCAGCAGCTTAGGAGACAATGAGCAGTTCTTC. Protein product: CASSLGDNEQFF. This sequence joins TRBV7-2 and TRBJ2-1; no definite D call. Per the germline V gene, CDR1 is SGHTA and CDR2 is FQGNSA. With 1 base removed from V and 5 bases from J, the gap between germline ends came to 3 bases. The CDR3 sequence is 12 residues long.

This clone was seen many times. One end of the junction varies from germline; a read error may be responsible. The rearrangement joins TRBV7-2 to TRBJ2-7, with TRBD2 matching over 12 bases. CDR3 size: 13 residues. The germline CDR1 and CDR2 sequences are SGHTA and FQGNSA. CDR3 amino acids: CASSLAGGAEQYF. The CDR3 DNA follows: TGTGCCAGCAGCCTAGCGGGAGGGGCCGAGCAGTACTTC.